This T cell receptor beta chain was sequenced for a study of human T cells and chemical hapten exposure (dated by TCRdb to the early 2020s). Concerning the study at large: Libraries were pooled for sequencing, and per-sample TCR yields varied mainly because of small differences in library volumes within the pool. Peripheral blood TCR repertoire changes were tracked in vivo in alopecia patients during primary and secondary sensitization to the hapten diphenylcyclopropenone (DPC). From each blood RNA sample, both TCR alpha and TCR beta chains were sequenced. What the study reported, not specific to this receptor: The number of TCRs above 1 in 1000 frequency did not change with DPC sensitization; there was no evidence of global repertoire structure alterations. After repeated subsampling, the strength of the expansion versus patch-test correlation and the threshold at which it became significant changed.

V sheds 2 bases and J sheds 1 base, leaving 8 bases between their ends. The CDR3, cysteine through phenylalanine, is 14 amino acids long. Just CDR3 DNA is preserved here, 42 bases in frame from base 1. CDR1 and CDR2 are drawn from the germline V gene: ENHRY, SYGVKD. Receptor libraries were prepared by RACE. TCRdb names NextSeq 500 as the instrument used. Library preparation attached unique molecular identifiers to individual cDNA molecules for quantitative, reproducible TCR counting. The original methods were these. The median number of TCRs per sample was approximately 93,000, ranging from roughly 20,000 to 700,000. V, J and CDR3 annotation of the TCR reads was performed with the Decombinator software suite. Every sample was subsampled to the same number of TCRs (28,000) for the PS versus PT1 abundance plots. TCRs were defined as expanded if absent before sensitization and observed at least eight times at the 2-week time point. TCRdb reanalyzed the raw reads on its own, using fastp at Q25 for trimming and MiXCR for clone calling, and kept in-frame beta chains. CDR3 protein sequences are deduplicated, and each keeps its most common genes and DNA. The V and J calls, along with clone size, are taken from TCRdb and not from the paper's own processing. The sample contains under 95,000 distinct CDR3 sequences, just under 9% of them found a single time. The top ten clonotypes cover approximately 2.8% of the sample.

Points on this clonotype: Its cognate antigen has yet to be identified. Base qualities are not provided; no much larger clone lies one nucleotide away.

This specimen's time point label, interpreted: healthy volunteer bleed at 2 weeks. Total RNA was extracted from unfractionated whole blood collected in Tempus Blood RNA tubes. As TCR sequencing controls, several healthy volunteers were used, with blood taken at day 0, 2 weeks and 6 weeks. Recombination joined TRBV10-3 with TRBJ1-1; the D gene is perhaps TRBD1, from 6 matching bases. This receptor was obtained from a female donor in good health. Some clones in this sample may be carry-over from other donors' samples. Specimen: whole blood. The nucleotide sequence is given as TGTGCCATCAGTGAGACGACAGGGAACACTGAAGCTTTCTTT. The resulting protein is CAISETTGNTEAFF.